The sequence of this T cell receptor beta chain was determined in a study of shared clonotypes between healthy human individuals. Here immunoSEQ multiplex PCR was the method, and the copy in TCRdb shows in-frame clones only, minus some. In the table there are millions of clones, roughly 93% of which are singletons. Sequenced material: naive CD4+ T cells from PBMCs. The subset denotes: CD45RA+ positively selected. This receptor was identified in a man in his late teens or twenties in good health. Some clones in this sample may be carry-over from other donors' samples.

CDR3 coding DNA: TGTGCCAGCAGCCTGTACAGGGCCTACGAGCAGTACTTC. This codes for CASSLYRAYEQYF. The V and J genes are TRBV11-2 and TRBJ2-7; D is perhaps TRBD1 (6 bases). The germline CDR1 and CDR2 sequences are SGHAT and FQNNGV. This CDR3 spans 13 amino acids. The germline V and J ends were trimmed by 5 bases and 2 bases, with 10 bases remaining between them. The full variable domain, with the rest looked up from reference TRBV11-2 and TRBJ2-7, is EAGVAQSPRYKIIEKRQSVAFWCNPISGHATLYWYQQILGQGPKLLIQFQNNGVVDDSQLPKDRFSAERLKGVDSTLKIQPAKLEDSAVYLCASSLYRAYEQYFGPGTRLTVT.